The present entry profiles one T cell receptor (beta chain) with its context. The data derive from a study of CD8 T cells in Susac syndrome. cDNA came from 0.5 to 1 ug RNA primed by random hexamers. In TCRdb, the immunoSEQ multiplex PCR reads were re-called with MiXCR into one record per CDR3 protein. The data show approximately 150,000 distinct CDR3 sequences, approximately 92% seen once. The CDR3 runs to 14 residues. Germline CDR1 LGHDT, CDR2 YNNKEL (reference sequence). Trimming pared 5 bases from V and 4 bases from J, leaving 14 bases between. TEMRA cells were enriched by FACS, while CD8+ and CD4+ T cells were obtained through a negative isolation that was performed magnetically.

The sequence derives from a human donor in good health. Input material: CD4+ T cells from PBMCs. The V gene is TRBV3-1, the J gene TRBJ1-1; a possible D gene is TRBD1 (6 bases). CDR3 protein: CASSYRAVGTEAFF. The CDR3 DNA reads as TGTGCCAGCAGCTACAGGGCTGTAGGCACTGAAGCTTTCTTT. Together with reference TRBV3-1 and TRBJ1-1, the CDR3 gives the full variable domain: DTAVSQTPKYLVTQMGNDKSIKCEQNLGHDTMYWYKQDSKKFLKIMFSYNNKELIINETVPNRFSPKSPDKAHLNLHINSLELGDSAVYFCASSYRAVGTEAFFGQGTRLTVV.